Listed below are T cell receptor beta chains from one sample, sequenced in a study of blood T cell repertoires in COVID-19. This table comes from immunoSEQ multiplex PCR, and its TCRdb copy is limited to in-frame clones, with some not included. This sample has some 24,000 clones, with nearly 90% found just once. The source material was peripheral blood. These receptors were collected from a man between 65 and 85 years old with acute or convalescent COVID-19. Both conserved end residues are part of each CDR3. Each record gives: clone size, V gene, D gene, J gene, CDR3 length, CDR3 DNA, CDR3 protein. The D gene is left open where the match is weak. Clone size is stated in some rows and not others, as once, few, many or a class when expanded.

>NA|TRBV18|NA|TRBJ1-2|17
TGTGCCAGCTCACCACTAGGACAGAACCGAGGAAACTATGGCTACACCTTC
CASSPLGQNRGNYGYTF
>NA|TRBV19|TRBD1|TRBJ1-2|15
TGTGCCAGTAGCGCAGGACAGGGATGGGACTATGGCTACACCTTC
CASSAGQGWDYGYTF
>NA|TRBV29-1|TRBD2|TRBJ2-5|15
TGCAGCATAAAAGTAGGGACTAGCGGGAAAGAGACCCAGTACTTC
CSIKVGTSGKETQYF
>NA|TRBV7-3|NA|TRBJ2-5|15
TGTGCCAGCAGCTTATTGAACGGGGTAGGCGAGACCCAGTACTTC
CASSLLNGVGETQYF
>NA|TRBV3-1/TRBV3-2|TRBD1|TRBJ2-3|14
TGTGCCAGCAGCCCGACAGGGGGGCCGGATACGCAGTATTTT
CASSPTGGPDTQYF
>NA|TRBV5-1|NA|TRBJ1-2|14
TGCGCCAGCAGCGTAGGACTTTCTAACTATGGCTACACCTTC
CASSVGLSNYGYTF
>once|TRBV7-9|TRBD2|TRBJ2-7|16
TGTGCCAGCAGCTTAGCGACGGCTAGCGGCTCCTACGAGCAGTACTTC
CASSLATASGSYEQYF
>NA|TRBV5-1|TRBD2|TRBJ2-5|16
TGCGCCAGCAGCTTGGACGCGGGGGGTTCAGGAGAGACCCAGTACTTC
CASSLDAGGSGETQYF
>medium-sized|TRBV27|TRBD2|TRBJ2-1|17
TGTGCCAGCAGTTTCTTCGGGACTAGCGGGAGATACGATGAGCAGTTCTTC
CASSFFGTSGRYDEQFF
>NA|TRBV9|NA|TRBJ2-2|17
TGTGCCAGCAGCGTAGAGGGGTCCCCCGCGAACACCGGGGAGCTGTTTTTT
CASSVEGSPANTGELFF
>NA|TRBV5-1|NA|TRBJ1-4|15
TGCGCCAGCAGTCCGTGGCTGCCAACTAATGAAAAACTGTTTTTT
CASSPWLPTNEKLFF
>NA|TRBV7-2|NA|TRBJ2-1|15
TGTGCCAGCAGCCTTCACGACACCCCCTACAATGAGCAGTTCTTC
CASSLHDTPYNEQFF
>NA|TRBV29-1|NA|TRBJ2-7|12
TGCAGCGTTGGTACAGGGAACTACGAGCAGTACTTC
CSVGTGNYEQYF
>NA|TRBV28|NA|TRBJ1-1|15
TGTGCCAGCAGTTCCCGGGGGCGCGGGGGGACTGAAGCTTTCTTT
CASSSRGRGGTEAFF
>NA|TRBV4-1|TRBD2|TRBJ2-1|16
TGCGCCAGCAGCCAAAACCTAGCGGGAGGGTTGAATGAGCAGTTCTTC
CASSQNLAGGLNEQFF
>NA|TRBV11-1|NA|TRBJ1-5|12
TGTGCCAGCAGCTCAAACAATCAGCCCCAGCATTTT
CASSSNNQPQHF
>NA|TRBV6-5|NA|TRBJ1-2|16
TGTGCCAGCAGTTACGCGCCGGGCAGGGGAGACTATGGCTACACCTTC
CASSYAPGRGDYGYTF
>once|TRBV27|NA|TRBJ2-1|14
TGTGCCAGCAGCCCGGGATTTGGGGACAATGAGCAGTTCTTC
CASSPGFGDNEQFF
>NA|TRBV27|TRBD1|TRBJ1-4|16
TGTGCCAGCAGTTTGGGACAGCCTGCAACTAATGAAAAACTGTTTTTT
CASSLGQPATNEKLFF
>NA|TRBV12-3/TRBV12-4|NA|TRBJ2-3|13
TGTGCCAGCACTTCGGGGAGCACAGATACGCAGTATTTT
CASTSGSTDTQYF
>NA|TRBV29-1|NA|TRBJ2-3|12
TGCAGCGTCAGCACAGGGCCGGAAACGCAGTATTTT
CSVSTGPETQYF
>few|TRBV7-3|TRBD1|TRBJ2-1|14
TGTGCCAGCAGCCGCAGGACAGGGGGCGATGAGCAGTTCTTC
CASSRRTGGDEQFF
>once|TRBV7-9|NA|TRBJ2-7|14
TGTGCCAGCAGCTTAGGGCTCCCCTCCTACGAGCAGTACTTC
CASSLGLPSYEQYF